This T cell receptor (beta chain) stems from a study of PD-1 blockade in classical Hodgkin lymphoma (dated by TCRdb to 2019 to 2021). General notes on the study: Nivolumab dosing was 3 mg/kg intravenously every 2 weeks, continuing until either disease progression or unacceptable toxicity. To define a peripheral blood immune signature of response to PD-1 blockade in classical Hodgkin lymphoma, the study combined TCR beta sequencing with CyTOF. What the research found in general, with its limitations: Baseline TCR diversity was reported to be lower in newly diagnosed patients than in healthy donors, and even lower in relapsed/refractory patients. Among trial patients, those achieving complete response had baseline diversity similar to that of newly diagnosed patients, while diversity was significantly lower in partial responders and progressors. A significant rise by C4D1 was seen in CD4+ but not CD8+ TCR diversity (p=0.0027 vs p=0.16), with the rise being most apparent in complete responders (p=0.02). The study was restricted to a single clinical trial cohort, and the causes of repertoire differences, possibly disease activity or prior therapy, were left undefined. Lower diversity was observed in patients in whom nivolumab was started less than 1 year after ASCT, and these patients were excluded from later analyses so that confounding by immune reconstitution would be avoided.

Taken with the paper, the label for time point translates to: cycle 4 day 1 (C4D1), after 6 weeks of nivolumab. Every trial patient had relapsed after autologous stem cell transplantation, and cohorts A, B and C differed in prior brentuximab vedotin exposure. The trial cohort comprised a few dozen patients with relapsed/refractory classical Hodgkin lymphoma whose best overall responses were complete response, partial response or progressive disease. Single-agent nivolumab was administered to trial patients in the multi-cohort phase II CheckMate 205 trial. An independent review committee assessed best overall response by applying the 2007 International Working Group response criteria. PBMCs from the trial were collected at three points: immediately before nivolumab initiation (C1D1), and during therapy at cycle 2 day 1 and cycle 4 day 1. Peripheral blood was collected in 8 mL Vacutainer Cell Preparation Tubes, from which PBMCs were isolated by centrifugation and then cryopreserved.

Based on the germline V gene, the CDR1 and CDR2 sequences are SGDLS and YYNGEE. Relative to germline, V is 3 bases shorter and J is 8 bases shorter, with 11 bases between their ends. The CDR3 numbers 13 residues from cysteine through phenylalanine. Just CDR3 DNA is preserved here, 39 bases in frame from base 1. Worth noting for this clone: There is no known antigen for this receptor. No quality values exist for individual bases; no much larger clone is one base distant.

The Qiagen DNeasy kit was used to extract genomic DNA from unsorted PBMCs and from the negatively selected CD4+ and CD8+ fractions. Amplification of TCR beta CDR3 regions was done by immunoSEQ multiplex PCR with primers that anneal to V and J segments. A synthetic immune receptor repertoire was used to minimize amplification bias, and remaining bias was computationally removed after sequencing. The original methods were these. Custom Python scripts were used to quantify repertoire diversity as the Shannon entropy index. Unsorted, CD4+ and CD8+ repertoires were examined separately, except in combined analyses, for which CD4+ and CD8+ sequences were merged in silico. Clonal expansion was defined as a frequency increase of at least 2-fold after treatment compared with C1D1, and clones undetected at baseline were assigned a pseudocount of 0.5. Clones with 0 or 1 copy at C1D1 were defined as singleton clones, while clones with 2 or more copies were defined as non-singleton clones. Clones expanded in unsorted samples were annotated as CD4+, CD8+ or unknown by matching protein sequences in sorted samples from the same patient. Wilcoxon tests on paired samples were used to test diversity changes from C1D1 to C4D1. Imported from immuneACCESS, the table was reduced by TCRdb to in-frame sequences with V and J called. These copies leave out some clones; in studies compared against another copy, an unresolved V gene accounts for under half, and the cause of the remainder is not known. V, J and clone size are taken as reported in that table, and D and trimming were inferred from the DNA itself. This sample comprises 90,000 or so clones, around 80% of them detected only once. The top ten clonotypes cover about 9% of the sample.

The chain links TRBV9 with TRBJ1-4; the D segment cannot be called with confidence. The sequence derives from a human donor with classical Hodgkin lymphoma. The sequences come from peripheral blood mononuclear cells (PBMCs), collected before the fourth cycle of nivolumab. In nucleotide form, the sequence is TGTGCCAGCAGCGGGACGGTGGGAGAAAAACTGTTTTTT. This is translated as CASSGTVGEKLFF.